A single sample gave rise to the 26 T cell receptor beta chains below, sequenced in a study of OX40 agonist ivuxolimab in advanced cancers. Assay: immunoSEQ multiplex PCR; the TCRdb copy retains only in-frame clones and omits some. The sample consists of around 65,000 clones, 90% of them appearing once. The sample was CD4+ or CD8+ T cells sorted from blood, taken in a trial of the OX40 agonist ivuxolimab. The receptors stem from an adult with an advanced solid tumor such as melanoma, head and neck, liver or kidney cancer.

The chain uses TRBV18 and TRBJ2-5; D call uncertain. Germline V lookup: CDR1 KGHSH, CDR2 LQKENI. This CDR3 is built from 12 residues. V lost 6 bases to trimming and J lost 4 bases, with 9 bases between them. The CDR3 bases are TGTGCCAGCTCGAGAATGGGAGAGACCCAGTACTTC. Translated: CASSRMGETQYF.

The gene calls are TRBV25-1 and TRBJ1-6, with D uncertain. Germline V CDR1 and CDR2: MGHDK, SYGVNS. The CDR3 covers 14 residues. Trimming cost V 6 bases and J 5 bases, with 11 bases left between them. The CDR3 sequence is CASRIRADNSPLHF. CDR3 bases: TGTGCCAGCAGGATCCGGGCCGATAATTCACCCCTCCACTTT.

The rearrangement joins TRBV5-6 to TRBJ2-1; 9 positions agree with TRBD2. Germline values: CDR1 SGHDT, CDR2 YYEEEE. This CDR3 region has 16 residues. The V and J ends lost 4 bases and 4 bases, in that order; junction bases with no gene match: 9. CDR3 coding DNA: TGTGCCAGCAGCGTAGGTAGCGGGAGAACGTACAATGAGCAGTTCTTC. Its translation: CASSVGSGRTYNEQFF.

The V call is TRBV28, the J call TRBJ2-7; TRBD2 aligns across 7 bases. Losses at the gene ends were 7 bases for V and 0 bases for J; bases not matched to a gene: 6. This CDR3 has 14 amino acids. Germline assignment: CDR1 MDHEN and CDR2 SYDVKM. CDR3 nucleotides: TGTGCCAGCACAAGGGGACTATCCTCCTACGAGCAGTACTTC. Amino acids: CASTRGLSSYEQYF.

There are a few counts of this clone. V gene TRBV7-6 combines with J gene TRBJ1-5; a possible D gene is TRBD1 (6 bases). The CDR3 extends over 15 amino acids. Between the trimmed V and J ends, which lost 0 bases and 7 bases, there was a span of 13 bases. The germline CDR1 and CDR2 sequences are SGHVS and FNYEAQ. The CDR3 coding sequence is TGTGCCAGCAGCTTAGCGGGGGGGGCAGGCCAGCCCCAGCATTTT. This translates into CASSLAGGAGQPQHF.

This clone occurred once. This chain joins TRBV7-2 and TRBJ1-4; 7 nucleotides align to TRBD1. This CDR3 contains 18 residues. Germline-derived CDR1 and CDR2 are SGHTA and FQGNSA. Trimming at V came to 2 bases and at J to 1 base, leaving 10 bases not matched to a gene. This CDR3 is CASSLRGGDAQTNEKLFF. In DNA form, the CDR3 reads TGTGCCAGCAGCTTAAGAGGGGGCGATGCTCAAACTAATGAAAAACTGTTTTTT.

J is TRBJ2-1 and V is TRBV11-3; tentatively, D is TRBD2 (7 bases). CDR1 is SGHNT, CDR2 YENEEA, per germline. V was pared by 0 bases and J by 7 bases, with 13 bases between. This CDR3 region has 15 residues. CDR3 coding DNA: TGTGCCAGCAGCTTAGATAGGGGGAGGGAAAATGAGCAGTTCTTC. This encodes CASSLDRGRENEQFF.

The CDR3 bases are TGTGCCAGTAGTGTTTCCGGGGGAGGCAATCAGCCCCAGCATTTT. It encodes CASSVSGGGNQPQHF. The rearrangement uses TRBV19 and TRBJ1-5, with D possibly matching TRBD1 (5 bases). The V gene's germline CDR1 is LNHDA and CDR2 SQIVND (reference sequence). Trimming cost V 5 bases and J 2 bases, with 13 bases left between them. The length of the CDR3 is 15 residues.

In DNA form, the CDR3 reads TGTGCCAGTTCGATCACCGGGACAGGGAGTGATAACTATGGCTACACCTTC. Amino acids: CASSITGTGSDNYGYTF. The V call is TRBV19, the J call TRBJ1-2, with 9 bases matching TRBD1. The CDR3 is made up of 17 amino acids. Germline CDR1 is LNHDA and CDR2 is SQIVND (reference sequence). Trimming removed 8 bases from V and 1 base from J; junction bases left unmatched: 14. Variable domain in full (rest from reference TRBV19 and TRBJ1-2): DGGITQSPKYLFRKEGQNVTLSCEQNLNHDAMYWYRQDPGQGLRLIYYSQIVNDFQKGDIAEGYSVSREKKESFPLTVTSAQKNPTAFYLCASSITGTGSDNYGYTFGSGTRLTVV.

This clone came up once. The V call is TRBV18, the J call TRBJ2-1; 7 nucleotides agree with TRBD1. V shed 0 bases and J 8 bases; nucleotides not matched to a gene: 7. The V gene's germline CDR1 is KGHSH and CDR2 LQKENI. The CDR3 totals 15 residues. As DNA, the CDR3 is TGTGCCAGCTCACCACCGGCCGGACAGGAAGATGAGCAGTTCTTC. Its translation is CASSPPAGQEDEQFF.

V gene TRBV19 combines with J gene TRBJ1-4; D is unclear. V lost 5 bases, J lost 8 bases, and 9 bases lay in between. Germline V gene data show CDR1 as LNHDA and CDR2 as SQIVND (reference sequence). This CDR3 region has 12 residues. The CDR3 reads CASSYQEEKLFF. The CDR3 coding sequence is TGTGCCAGTAGTTACCAGGAGGAAAAACTGTTTTTT.

This clone was observed once. J is TRBJ2-7 and V is TRBV19; TRBD2 might be the D (5 bases). Trimming pared 4 bases from V and 0 bases from J, leaving 7 bases between. The CDR3 sequence is 13 residues long. CDR1 and CDR2 (germline): LNHDA, SQIVND (reference sequence). This chain's CDR3 is CASSKAVSYEQYF. DNA of the CDR3: TGTGCCAGTAGTAAAGCGGTCTCCTACGAGCAGTACTTC.

This chain joins TRBV7-2 and TRBJ2-1; D gene unclear. V lost 5 bases and J lost 4, with 21 bases in between. The germline gives CDR1 SGHTA, CDR2 FQGNSA. The CDR3 is made up of 17 amino acids. In DNA form, the CDR3 reads TGTGCCAGCAGCGAAAGTAGTCTAAACTCGAGATACAATGAGCAGTTCTTC. Its protein product is CASSESSLNSRYNEQFF.

The rearrangement links TRBV7-6 to TRBJ2-5; D remains unclear. The ends were cut back, 4 bases at V and 5 bases at J, with 8 bases in the middle. CDR1 SGHVS and CDR2 FNYEAQ come from the germline V gene. This CDR3 is 12 amino acids long. CDR3 DNA sequence: TGTGCCAGCAGCTCCGTAGGGGAGACCCAGTACTTC. It yields the protein CASSSVGETQYF.

V and J are TRBV15 and TRBJ1-2; TRBD1 aligns across 7 bases. Germline values: CDR1 LNHNV, CDR2 YYDKDF (reference sequence). V gave up 0 bases and J gave up 7 bases; unmatched junction bases: 17. The CDR3 has 18 residues. The CDR3 protein is CATSREISAQGFLSGYTF. As DNA, the CDR3 is TGTGCCACCAGCAGAGAGATAAGTGCACAGGGGTTTTTGAGTGGCTACACCTTC.

The chain links TRBV6-1 to TRBJ1-2; D might be TRBD1 (5 bases). CDR3 length: 15 residues. CDR1 is MNHNS, CDR2 SASEGT, per germline. Deletions cut 7 bases from V and 3 bases from J, with 18 bases between. The CDR3 region has the DNA TGTGCCAGCACCAGAGGCAGGGCGGTACACTATGGCTACACCTTC. It is translated as CASTRGRAVHYGYTF.

J is TRBJ2-5 and V is TRBV5-1, with 7 positions matching TRBD2. The CDR3 runs 13 residues. J lost 5 bases, V lost 4 bases, and 5 bases had no gene match. In germline, CDR1 is SGHRS, CDR2 YFSETQ. The CDR3 DNA reads as TGCGCCAGCAGCCAGACTAGCAGCGAGACCCAGTACTTC. Protein sequence: CASSQTSSETQYF.

This clone has a handful of counts. This rearrangement joins TRBV27 to TRBJ1-4, with D uncertain. CDR3 length: 15 residues. V shed 0 bases and J shed 7 bases, with 12 bases lying between them. Germline loops: CDR1 MNHEY, CDR2 SMNVEV (reference sequence). The DNA of the CDR3 is TGTGCCAGCAGTTTATCGATCGGGGTTGGTGAAAAACTGTTTTTT. The encoded protein is CASSLSIGVGEKLFF.

This sequence joins TRBV30 and TRBJ1-1; maybe TRBD1 (5 bases). The CDR3 has 14 residues. The V and J ends lost 0 bases and 4 bases respectively, with 12 bases between them. Germline CDR1 GTSNPN, CDR2 SVGIG (reference sequence). CDR3 DNA sequence: TGTGCCTGGAGTGTGGGGGGAGTAGGCACTGAAGCTTTCTTT. Amino acids: CAWSVGGVGTEAFF. The variable domain in full, completed from reference TRBV30 and TRBJ1-1, reads SQTIHQWPATLVQPVGSPLSLECTVEGTSNPNLYWYRQAAGRGLQLLFYSVGIGQISSEVPQNLSASRPQDRQFILSSKKLLLSDSGFYLCAWSVGGVGTEAFFGQGTRLTVV.

The genes are TRBV9 and TRBJ2-2, with 12 bases aligning to TRBD2. Germline assignment: CDR1 SGDLS and CDR2 YYNGEE. V shed 4 bases, J shed 4 bases, and the junction held 5 bases outside the gene matches. The CDR3 runs to 16 residues. CDR3 residues: CASSPTSGRITGELFF. The CDR3 DNA reads as TGTGCCAGCAGCCCCACTAGCGGGAGGATCACCGGGGAGCTGTTTTTT.

The V call is TRBV6-1, the J call TRBJ2-5; 12 bases are a match to TRBD2. Germline CDR1 and CDR2: MNHNS and SASEGT. This CDR3 contains 18 residues. V dropped 4 bases and J dropped 5; count of bases not matched to a gene: 14. The CDR3 loop reads CASSGSHLAGGPGETQYF. The DNA of the CDR3 is TGTGCCAGCAGTGGTTCTCATCTAGCGGGAGGGCCAGGGGAGACCCAGTACTTC.

V and J are TRBV5-1 and TRBJ2-7; D is uncertain. The CDR3 spans 13 residues. V lost 4 bases and J 3 bases, leaving 11 bases between the germline ends. Germline CDR1 is SGHRS and CDR2 is YFSETQ. The chain's CDR3 is CASSPPTIYEQYF. In DNA form, the CDR3 reads TGCGCCAGCAGCCCTCCCACCATCTACGAGCAGTACTTC.

This clone was seen a single time. This chain links TRBV28 with TRBJ2-3, with D hard to call. The CDR3 consists of 16 residues. Germline V gene lookup returns CDR1 MDHEN and CDR2 SYDVKM. Trimming cost V 6 bases and J 0 bases, with 16 bases left between them. CDR3 amino acids: CASSPGPFTSTDTQYF. The CDR3 bases are TGTGCCAGCAGCCCTGGGCCCTTCACTAGCACAGATACGCAGTATTTT.

CDR3 DNA sequence: TGTGCCAGCAGTGGGACTAGCGGGAGGGCCGGATCTACGCAGTATTTT. Its protein product is CASSGTSGRAGSTQYF. The chain links TRBV2 to TRBJ2-3; 15 bases agree with TRBD2. The CDR3 runs 16 residues. Germline V gene data show CDR1 as SNHLY and CDR2 as FYNNEI. V lost 4 bases and J lost 8; bases outside the gene matches: 7.

The chain combines TRBV4-3 with TRBJ2-1; a possible D gene is TRBD2 (6 bases). This CDR3 has 16 amino acids. Trimming shortened V by 0 bases and J by 9 bases, and 18 bases separated the two germline ends. The germline CDR1 and CDR2 sequences are LGHNA and YSLEER. The CDR3 sequence is CASSQEVPGAGIEQFF. DNA for the CDR3: TGCGCCAGCAGCCAAGAAGTACCGGGAGCAGGGATTGAGCAGTTCTTC.

V gene TRBV5-4 combines with J gene TRBJ2-1, with 9 bases lining up with TRBD2. The V and J ends lost 4 bases and 9 bases, in that order; junction bases with no gene match: 20. CDR3 length equals 18 residues. Germline V lookup: CDR1 SGHNT, CDR2 YYREEE (reference sequence). CDR3 nucleotides: TGTGCCAGCAGCCCTGGTCGGGTTGGCGGGAGGGCCCTCCTTGAGCAGTTCTTC. It specifies CASSPGRVGGRALLEQFF.